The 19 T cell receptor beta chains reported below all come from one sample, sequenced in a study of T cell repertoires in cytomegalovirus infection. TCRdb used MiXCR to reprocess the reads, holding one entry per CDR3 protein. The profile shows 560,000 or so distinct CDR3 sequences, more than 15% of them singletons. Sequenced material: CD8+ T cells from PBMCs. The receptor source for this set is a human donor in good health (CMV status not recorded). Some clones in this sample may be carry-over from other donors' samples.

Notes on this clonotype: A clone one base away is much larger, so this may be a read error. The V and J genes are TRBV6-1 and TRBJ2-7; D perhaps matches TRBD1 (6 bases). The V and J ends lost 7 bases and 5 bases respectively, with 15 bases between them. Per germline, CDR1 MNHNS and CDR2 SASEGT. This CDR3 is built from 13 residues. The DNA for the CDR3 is TGTGCCAGCATTTACGGGCAGGGGAACGAGCAGTACTTC. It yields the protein CASIYGQGNEQYF.

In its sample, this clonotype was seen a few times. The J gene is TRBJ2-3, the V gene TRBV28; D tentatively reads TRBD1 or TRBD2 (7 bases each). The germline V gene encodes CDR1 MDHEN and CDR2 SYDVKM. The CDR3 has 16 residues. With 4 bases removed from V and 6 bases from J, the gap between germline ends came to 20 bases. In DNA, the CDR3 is TGTGCCAGCAGTTCCCCGGAAGACAGGGAGGGGGATACGCAGTATTTT. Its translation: CASSSPEDREGDTQYF.

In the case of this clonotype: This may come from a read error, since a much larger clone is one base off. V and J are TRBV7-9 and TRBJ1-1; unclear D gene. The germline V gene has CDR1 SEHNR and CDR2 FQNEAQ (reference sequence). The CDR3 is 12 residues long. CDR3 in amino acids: CVSSRESTEAFF. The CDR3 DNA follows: TGTGTCAGCAGCCGTGAGTCCACTGAAGCTTTCTTT.

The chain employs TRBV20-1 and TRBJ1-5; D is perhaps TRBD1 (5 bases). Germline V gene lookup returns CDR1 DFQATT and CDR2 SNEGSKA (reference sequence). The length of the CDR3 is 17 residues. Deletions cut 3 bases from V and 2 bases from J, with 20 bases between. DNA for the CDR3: TGCAGTGCTAGGGGCCTCGGTGAAGGGGTTGGCAATCAGCCCCAGCATTTT. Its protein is CSARGLGEGVGNQPQHF.

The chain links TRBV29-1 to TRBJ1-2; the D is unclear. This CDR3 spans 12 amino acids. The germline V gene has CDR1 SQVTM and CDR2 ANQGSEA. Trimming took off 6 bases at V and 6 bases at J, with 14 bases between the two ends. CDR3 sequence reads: CSVAGLTNGYTF. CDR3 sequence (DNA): TGCAGCGTCGCGGGTCTCACCAATGGCTACACCTTC.

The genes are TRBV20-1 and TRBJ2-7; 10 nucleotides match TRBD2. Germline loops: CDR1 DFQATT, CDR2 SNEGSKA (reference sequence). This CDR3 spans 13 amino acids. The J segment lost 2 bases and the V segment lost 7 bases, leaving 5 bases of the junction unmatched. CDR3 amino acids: CSVPGTSAYEQYF. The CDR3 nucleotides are TGCAGTGTCCCTGGGACTAGCGCCTACGAGCAGTACTTC.

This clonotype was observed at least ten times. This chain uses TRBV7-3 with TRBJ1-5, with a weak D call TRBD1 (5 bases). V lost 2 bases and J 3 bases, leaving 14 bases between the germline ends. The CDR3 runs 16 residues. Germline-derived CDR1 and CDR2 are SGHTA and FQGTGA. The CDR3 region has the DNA TGTGCCAGCAGCTTACTCGACAGAATTTTCAATCAGCCCCAGCATTTT. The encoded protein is CASSLLDRIFNQPQHF.

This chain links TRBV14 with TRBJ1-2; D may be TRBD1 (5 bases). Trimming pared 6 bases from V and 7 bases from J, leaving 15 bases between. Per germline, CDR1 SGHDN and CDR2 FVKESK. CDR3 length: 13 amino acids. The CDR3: CASSQGRRAGYTF. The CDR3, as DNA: TGTGCCAGCAGTCAGGGCCGGAGGGCTGGCTACACCTTC.

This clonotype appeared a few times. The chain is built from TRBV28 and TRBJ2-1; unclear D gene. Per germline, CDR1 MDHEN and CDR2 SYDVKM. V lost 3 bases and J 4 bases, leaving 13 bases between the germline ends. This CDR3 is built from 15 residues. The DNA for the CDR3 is TGTGCCAGCAGTTTGCAGGATCTGCGGTACAATGAGCAGTTCTTC. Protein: CASSLQDLRYNEQFF.

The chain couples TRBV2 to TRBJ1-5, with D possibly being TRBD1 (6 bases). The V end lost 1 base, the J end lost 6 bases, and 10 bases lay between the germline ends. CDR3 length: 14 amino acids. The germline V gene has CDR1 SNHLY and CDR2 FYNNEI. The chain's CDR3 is CASSEGQGSQPQHF. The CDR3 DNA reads TGTGCCAGCAGTGAAGGCCAGGGGAGTCAGCCCCAGCATTTT.

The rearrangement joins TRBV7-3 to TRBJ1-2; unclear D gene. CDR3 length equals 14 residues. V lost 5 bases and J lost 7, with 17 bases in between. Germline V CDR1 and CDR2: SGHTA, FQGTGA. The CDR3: CASSPLKWGSGYTF. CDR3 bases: TGTGCCAGCAGCCCCTTAAAATGGGGTAGTGGCTACACCTTC.

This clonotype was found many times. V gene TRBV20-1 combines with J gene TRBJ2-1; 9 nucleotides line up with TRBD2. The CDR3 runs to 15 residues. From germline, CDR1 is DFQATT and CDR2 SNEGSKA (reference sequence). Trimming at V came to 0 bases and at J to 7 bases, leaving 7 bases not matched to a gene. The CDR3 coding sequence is TGCAGTGCTAGAGATCTAGCGGGGAGCTTTAATGAGCAGTTCTTC. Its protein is CSARDLAGSFNEQFF.

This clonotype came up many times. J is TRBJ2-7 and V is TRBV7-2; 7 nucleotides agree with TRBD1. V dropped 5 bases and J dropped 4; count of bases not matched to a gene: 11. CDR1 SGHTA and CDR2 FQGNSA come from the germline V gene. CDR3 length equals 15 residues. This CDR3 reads CASSARQGSGYEQYF. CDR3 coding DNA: TGTGCCAGCAGCGCCCGACAGGGTTCGGGTTACGAGCAGTACTTC. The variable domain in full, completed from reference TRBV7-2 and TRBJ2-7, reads GAGVSQSPSNKVTEKGKDVELRCDPISGHTALYWYRQSLGQGLEFLIYFQGNSAPDKSGLPSDRFSAERTGGSVSTLTIQRTQQEDSAVYLCASSARQGSGYEQYFGPGTRLTVT.

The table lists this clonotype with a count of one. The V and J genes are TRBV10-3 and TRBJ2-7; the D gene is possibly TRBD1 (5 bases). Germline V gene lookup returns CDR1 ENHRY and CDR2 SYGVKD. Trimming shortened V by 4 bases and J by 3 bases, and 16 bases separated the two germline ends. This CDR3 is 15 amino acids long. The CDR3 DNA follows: TGTGCCATCAGTGGAGGAGAACAGGCTTACTACGAGCAGTACTTC. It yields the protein CAISGGEQAYYEQYF.

The CDR3 DNA reads as TGTGCCAGCAGCGTAGGAGGTGGGAGTACCCACGAGCAGTACTTC. Translating it yields CASSVGGGSTHEQYF. The chain couples TRBV9 to TRBJ2-7; TRBD2 is a possible D gene (5 bases). Germline values: CDR1 SGDLS, CDR2 YYNGEE. This CDR3 spans 15 amino acids. V was trimmed by 0 bases and J by 5 bases, leaving 15 bases between them.

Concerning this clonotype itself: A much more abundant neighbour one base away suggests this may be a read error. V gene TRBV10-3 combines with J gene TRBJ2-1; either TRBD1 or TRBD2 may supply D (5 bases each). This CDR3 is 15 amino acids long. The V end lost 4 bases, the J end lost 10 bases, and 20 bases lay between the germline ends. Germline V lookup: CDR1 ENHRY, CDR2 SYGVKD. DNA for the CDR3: TGTGCCATCAGTGGTTCTCAACTGAGGGGCAAGGAGCAGTTCTTC. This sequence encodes CAISGSQLRGKEQFF.

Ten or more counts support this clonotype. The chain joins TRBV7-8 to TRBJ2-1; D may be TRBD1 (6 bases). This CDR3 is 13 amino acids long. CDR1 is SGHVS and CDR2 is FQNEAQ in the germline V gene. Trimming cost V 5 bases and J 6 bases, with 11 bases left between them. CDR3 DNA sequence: TGTGCCAGCAGCCTACCGACAGGCAATGAGCAGTTCTTC. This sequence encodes CASSLPTGNEQFF. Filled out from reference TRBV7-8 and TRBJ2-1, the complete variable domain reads GAGVSQSPRYKVAKRGQDVALRCDPISGHVSLFWYQQALGQGPEFLTYFQNEAQLDKSGLPSDRFFAERPEGSVSTLKIQRTQQEDSAVYLCASSLPTGNEQFFGPGTRLTVL.

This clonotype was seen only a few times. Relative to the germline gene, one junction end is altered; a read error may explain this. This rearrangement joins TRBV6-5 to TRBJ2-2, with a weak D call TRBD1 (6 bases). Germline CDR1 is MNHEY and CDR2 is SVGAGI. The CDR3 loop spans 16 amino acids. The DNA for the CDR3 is TGTGCCAGCAGTCCTCCGGGACACCGGAACACCGGGGTGCTGTTTTTT. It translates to CASSPPGHRNTGVLFF.

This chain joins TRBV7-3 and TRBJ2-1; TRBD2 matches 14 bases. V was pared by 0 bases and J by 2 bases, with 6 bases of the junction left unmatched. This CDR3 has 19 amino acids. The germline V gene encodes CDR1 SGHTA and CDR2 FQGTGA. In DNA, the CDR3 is TGTGCCAGCAGCTTAACCGGGACTAGCGGGGGATCCCCCTACAATGAGCAGTTCTTC. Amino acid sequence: CASSLTGTSGGSPYNEQFF.